This TCR beta chain was obtained from a study of blood T cell repertoires in COVID-19. About the study: Samples of COVID-19 (acute and convalescent) were obtained from the United States, Italy and Spain. T cells, B-cell-depleted T cells, or PBMCs provided the cDNA or gDNA that served as material.

In the original analysis: Estimated nucleated cell counts came from reference gene primer amplification. The method was immunoSEQ multiplex PCR; TCRdb's version includes in-frame clones alone and lacks a portion of them. That table gives V, J and clone size, and the DNA gave D and trimming. The sample shows tens of thousands of clones, around 86% of them seen only once. CDR1 and CDR2 from the germline V gene are SGHRS and YFSETQ. V gave up 3 bases and J gave up 4 bases, with 11 bases separating them. The CDR3 totals 14 residues. The source of this sequence is a woman aged 60-75 years with acute or convalescent COVID-19. V gene TRBV5-1 combines with J gene TRBJ2-1, with TRBD1 as a possible D gene (6 bases). The sample was peripheral blood. The CDR3 sequence is CASSSGQTYNEQFF. In DNA, the CDR3 is TGCGCCAGCAGCTCCGGACAGACGTACAATGAGCAGTTCTTC.